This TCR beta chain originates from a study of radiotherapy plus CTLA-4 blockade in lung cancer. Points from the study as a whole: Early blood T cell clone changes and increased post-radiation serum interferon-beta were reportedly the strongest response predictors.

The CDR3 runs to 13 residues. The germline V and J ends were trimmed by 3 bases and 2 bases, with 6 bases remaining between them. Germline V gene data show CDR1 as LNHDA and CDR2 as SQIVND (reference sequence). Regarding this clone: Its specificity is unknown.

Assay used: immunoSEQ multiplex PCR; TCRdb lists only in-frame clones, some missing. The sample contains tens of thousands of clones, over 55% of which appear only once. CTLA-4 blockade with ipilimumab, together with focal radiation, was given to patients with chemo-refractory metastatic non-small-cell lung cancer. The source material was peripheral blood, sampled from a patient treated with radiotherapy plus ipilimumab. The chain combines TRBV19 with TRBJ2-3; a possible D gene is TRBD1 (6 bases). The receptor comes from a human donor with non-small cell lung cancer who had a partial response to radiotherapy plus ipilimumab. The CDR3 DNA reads TGTGCCAGTAGTATGGGACACACAGATACGCAGTATTTT. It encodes CASSMGHTDTQYF.